These 8 T cell receptor beta chains were all obtained from the same sample, sequenced in a study of T cell responses to AZD1222 COVID-19 vaccine. Only in-frame clones appear in the TCRdb table, and some are missing; sequencing was by immunoSEQ multiplex PCR. Of 110,000 or so clones in the sample, roughly nine tenths were seen once. The input for sequencing was peripheral blood, taken on day 0 of AZD1222 vaccination. The source is an adult in good health.

The V and J genes are TRBV5-4 and TRBJ1-1, with D possibly TRBD1 on 5 matching bases. Germline V lookup: CDR1 SGHNT, CDR2 YYREEE (reference sequence). V was clipped by 1 base and J by 5 bases, with 15 bases between them. The CDR3 consists of 15 residues. CDR3 sequence (DNA): TGTGCCAGCAGCTTGCCAGGGAGGTTGGAGACTGAAGCTTTCTTT. This encodes CASSLPGRLETEAFF.

The chain couples TRBV25-1 to TRBJ2-3, with D perhaps matching TRBD2 (6 bases). In germline, CDR1 is MGHDK, CDR2 SYGVNS. The V end lost 4 bases, the J end lost 2 bases, and 16 bases lay between the germline ends. The CDR3 consists of 16 residues. DNA for the CDR3: TGTGCCAGCAGTGGAGGAGGGATGGTTGACACAGATACGCAGTATTTT. Translation gives CASSGGGMVDTDTQYF.

As DNA, the CDR3 is TGTGCCAGCAGTTTAGGAGGGGCTTCGGGCAAGGACAATGAGCAGTTCTTC. It is translated as CASSLGGASGKDNEQFF. This chain joins TRBV28 and TRBJ2-1; maybe TRBD2 (6 bases). CDR1 is MDHEN and CDR2 is SYDVKM in the germline V gene. V lost 2 bases and J 5 bases, leaving 19 bases between the germline ends. This CDR3 comprises 17 residues. Full variable domain (missing parts from reference TRBV28 and TRBJ2-1): DVKVTQSSRYLVKRTGEKVFLECVQDMDHENMFWYRQDPGLGLRLIYFSYDVKMKEKGDIPEGYSVSREKKERFSLILESASTNQTSMYLCASSLGGASGKDNEQFFGPGTRLTVL.

V is TRBV6-5 and J is TRBJ1-1, with D unclear. Germline V gene lookup returns CDR1 MNHEY and CDR2 SVGAGI. The CDR3 is 15 residues long. V was clipped by 7 bases and J by 1 base, with 16 bases between them. This chain's CDR3 is CASIMWRRTNTEAFF. CDR3 DNA sequence: TGTGCCAGCATTATGTGGAGGCGGACGAACACTGAAGCTTTCTTT.

V and J are TRBV28 and TRBJ2-7; 8 bases are shared with TRBD1. With 7 bases clipped from V and 4 bases from J, the junction kept 9 bases outside the gene matches. Germline CDR1 reads MDHEN; CDR2 reads SYDVKM. There are 14 residues in the CDR3. In nucleotides, the CDR3 is TGTGCCAGCACCACTCAGGGGGCGAGGTACGAGCAGTACTTC. Its translation is CASTTQGARYEQYF.

J is TRBJ1-1 and V is TRBV10-1, with D tentatively TRBD1 (6 bases). Deletions cut 6 bases from V and 0 bases from J, with 11 bases between. The germline V gene has CDR1 WNHNN and CDR2 SYGVQD (reference sequence). The CDR3 contains 14 residues. CDR3 DNA: TGCGCCAGCAGCCAAGGACAGCTGAACACTGAAGCTTTCTTT. It codes for CASSQGQLNTEAFF.

The CDR3 nucleotides are TGTGCCAGCAGTTTAGCAGGGGTCTCTGTCAATCAGCCCCAGCATTTT. Protein: CASSLAGVSVNQPQHF. The chain joins TRBV28 to TRBJ1-5; a weak D match, TRBD1 (6 bases). Germline CDR1 reads MDHEN; CDR2 reads SYDVKM. The V gene lost 2 bases and the J gene lost 3 bases, with 14 bases spanning the gap. The CDR3 consists of 16 residues.

This clone was recorded once. CDR3 in amino acids: CASSDRGLQPQHF. CDR3 nucleotides: TGTGCCAGCAGTGACAGGGGACTTCAGCCCCAGCATTTT. The chain couples TRBV6-1 to TRBJ1-5; tentatively, D is TRBD1 (6 bases). This CDR3 is 13 amino acids long. V lost 3 bases, J lost 6 bases, and 9 bases lay in between. Looked up from germline, CDR1 is MNHNS and CDR2 is SASEGT.